The present T cell receptor (beta chain) was sequenced within a study of cytomegalovirus exposure and HLA in healthy donors (dated by TCRdb to about 2017). Turning to the overall study: According to an earlier analysis of 550 to 750 of the donors, about 170 million T cells yielded 117 million unique TCR beta sequences and approximately 280 Gb of sequence data. Across approximately 400 genotyped donors of the cohort, an average of approximately 240,000 unique TCR beta nucleotide sequences per donor were sequenced, and roughly a sixth of those sequences were non-productive. HLA typing included class I and class II loci at four-digit resolution. Donor age, sex, ethnicity and CMV serostatus were compiled alongside the repertoire data. All discovery cohort repertoires had been generated on a single sequencing platform. Among the 398 genotyped donors, approximately 82% belonged to the genetic ancestry cluster associated with self-reported Caucasian donors. Roughly 5 DR-DQ haplotypes were handled as single units for association and clustering, since linkage in the cohort was strong. Using immunosequencing, the study profiled T cell repertoires from some 670 subjects and related those repertoires to cytomegalovirus serostatus. The study aimed to test whether cataloging public T cell receptors could reveal signatures of past pathogen exposure. The study combined high-throughput TCR immunosequencing, statistical association of individual TCRs with disease status, and machine learning to predict cytomegalovirus infection status. Roughly 300 gigabases of sequencing data and approximately 93 million unique TCR sequences were included in an early release covering roughly 600 HLA-typed donors. Along with the roughly 700-subject first cohort, a separate validation cohort of over a hundred different subjects was used. An earlier analysis of several hundred of the donors applied high-throughput TCR beta sequencing to assess whether each TCR beta V gene segment acted as functional or pseudogenic. Typing coverage differed by locus: A, B, C, DRB1 and DQB1 were typed in about 620-640 donors, DQA1 in 522, DPA1 in some 610, and DPB1 in 400 to 480. Rather than using new phenotypic data, the later analysis identified candidate immune exposures from TCR beta sequences and from how often those sequences occurred across donors. A later analysis re-examined previously published TCR beta repertoires from more than 650 donors and added high-resolution HLA genotyping to investigate patterns of TCR occurrence. Genome-wide SNP genotypes for about three fifths of the 666 donors were used in a later genetic analysis, which treated that subset as a discovery cohort. The study at large found these results: Most CMV-associated TCR beta chains appeared to be HLA-restricted in a later analysis, and the HLA associations seemed to be driven largely by CMV exposure. In an earlier analysis of roughly 500 of the donors, most TCR beta V segments appeared in productive rearrangements about 87% or about 30% of the time, broadly matching IMGT annotations. A cluster of highly shared sequence variants was judged likely to represent a technical artifact of the sequencing pipeline. Linkage disequilibrium might explain the correlated functional status among segregating V segments, but an unknown experimental factor could not be excluded. In a later analysis, HLA-associated TCR beta chains were found to be more clonally expanded and to have lower generation probabilities than equally common non-associated chains. Immune exposure information for the cohort was limited to CMV serostatus. In the study, 164 TCR beta chains were listed as associated with cytomegalovirus. Cytomegalovirus status was reported to be diagnosed by the classifier with high specificity and sensitivity in both the original and validation cohorts. In a later analysis, several top co-occurrence clusters were reported to appear linked to parvovirus B19, influenza, CMV and Epstein-Barr virus. Because counts were too low, 15 to 20 rarely observed V segments, including chromosome 9 orphons, were excluded from the earlier analysis of a few hundred of the donors. In a later analysis, the rate of TCR association differed among HLA loci, with DRB1 alleles having the most associated TCRs and HLA-C alleles having the fewest. The 87-base-pair reads could not distinguish some IMGT-functional V segments, including TRBV6-2 and TRBV6-3, so those segments were excluded. A later genetic analysis reported fewer N-insertions in productive TCRs among donors in an Asian-associated ancestry cluster than the roughly 690-donor mean. HLA typing was unavailable for some donors at each locus, so association tests used only the typed subset. In a later analysis, over 15,000 TCR beta sequences were associated with specific HLA alleles at a false discovery rate of 0.05. It was suggested by the authors that the approach could potentially be generalized to other disease states and immunological phenotypes. Across donors, most TCR sequences were observed very rarely, whereas some public TCRs were present in many individuals. V-gene and J-gene trimming of TCR beta chains was associated with a missense DCLRE1C variant in a later genetic analysis, and the association was replicated in an independent cohort. Assigning TCR associations to individual alleles was difficult when HLA alleles, especially DR and DQ, strongly co-occurred. In vitro tests confirmed that three of the cytomegalovirus-associated TCR beta chains recognize cytomegalovirus antigens. This cohort had only TCR beta chains sequenced, and the lack of alpha or paired-chain data limited which features could be detected. A further reported finding was that TCR beta sequences accurately predicted the HLA-A and HLA-B alleles for most subjects in the first cohort. The presence/absence analyses assumed that sequencing depth was roughly uniform across donors, and that assumption may not be true.

CDR1 and CDR2 (SGHDT, YYEEEE) derive from the germline V gene. The junction carries 10 bases between V and J, which are trimmed by 0 bases and 0 bases respectively. From the cysteine through the phenylalanine, the CDR3 covers 15 amino acids. The kept DNA is CDR3 alone, 45 bases in frame from the first base. As for this clone: No antigen is known for it. There are no base qualities to consult, and no much larger clone falls within one base.

The library was made by the immunoSEQ multiplex PCR assay. The multiplex PCR relied on a mix of 60 forward primers for TCR Vbeta segments and 13 reverse primers for TCR Jbeta segments. The CDR3 region of rearranged TCR beta genes was amplified from genomic DNA with a multiplex PCR assay. The Illumina HiSeq System was used to sequence the amplified TCR beta libraries as 87-base-pair reads. In the source study's methods: A later analysis tallied 80 million to 95 million unique TCR beta chains across the 666 repertoires, and some 10 million of those chains were shared by two or more donors. A nearest-neighbor algorithm error-corrected the raw reads and collapsed the reads into unique sequences, merging closely related sequences to remove PCR and sequencing errors. Alignment of CDR3 sequences to IMGT reference sequences was used to assign V, D and J gene segments. Each retained sequence needed at least a six-nucleotide match to both a V gene segment and a J gene segment. A rearrangement was called productive if the CDR3 had no stop codons and remained in frame with V and J, and every other rearrangement was called non-productive. Following IMGT convention, CDR3 was defined as the stretch from the second conserved V-encoded cysteine to the conserved J-encoded phenylalanine. The earlier analysis of 500 to 650 of the donors excluded any sequence lacking an unambiguous match to a single V gene segment. An earlier analysis of around 600 of the donors classified V segments as functional when productive rearrangements were above 56.7% and as segregating when the standard deviation between donors was above 5%. To diagnose cytomegalovirus status from the catalog of TCR beta chain sequences, a statistical classification framework was built. In a later analysis, TCR nucleotide sequences were compared against IMGT/GENE-DB human TR gene sequences so that V and J genes could be assigned. Using the TCRdist pipeline, a later analysis assigned CDR3 sequences along with most-parsimonious VDJ recombination scenarios. In a later analysis, every TCR beta chain was defined by the combination of its CDR3 amino acid sequence and its V-gene family, and reads without a unique V-gene family were dropped. In a later analysis, fewer than 600 highly shared, low-generation-probability nucleotide sequences were removed to address suspected cross-contamination and a sequencing artifact. In a later analysis, a clonal expansion index for each public chain was calculated from normalized within-repertoire ranks of inferred template counts. A later analysis computed generation probabilities with a VDJ recombination model fitted to out-of-frame rearrangements, and checked the results against IGoR. Hypergeometric tests were used in a later analysis to score TCR-TCR, TCR-HLA and TCR-CMV co-occurrence, with a repertoire-size bias correction applied to the TCR pairs. False discovery rates were estimated in a later analysis by permuting HLA or CMV assignments 20 times. In a later analysis, co-occurring TCRs were grouped using DBSCAN, and TCRdist sequence similarity was added for clustering within HLA-allele-positive subsets. Repertoires with fewer than 30,000 or more than 120,000 public chains were left out of co-occurrence clustering, as were five repertoires with anomalous nucleotide sharing. Imported from immuneACCESS, the table was reduced by TCRdb to in-frame sequences with V and J called. These copies leave out some clones; in studies compared against another copy, an unresolved V gene accounts for under half, and the cause of the remainder is not known. V and J calls and clone size come straight from that table; D and trimming were deduced from the DNA. Counted in this sample were some 130,000 clones; 77% of them appeared once. The leading ten clones occupy 4.2% of the sample.

The cohort comprised some 700 healthy bone marrow donors. All cohort members were sampled while nominally healthy, although unrecorded immune exposures were likely present. The donor was CMV seropositive and belonged to the group of more than 250 seropositive cohort members. A peripheral blood sample was provided by each donor, and peripheral blood mononuclear cells were used for TCR beta sequencing. The Qiagen DNeasy Blood Extraction Kit was used to extract genomic DNA from the blood cell samples. The sequence links TRBV5-6 to TRBJ2-7; no D gene is confidently identified. This TCR derives from a male donor in good health and CMV-seropositive. Sequenced: PBMCs. This receptor carries the CDR3 CASSLVDDFSYEQYF. The DNA sequence is TGTGCCAGCAGCTTGGTTGATGACTTCTCCTACGAGCAGTACTTC. The CDR3, completed at both ends by the reference TRBV5-6 and TRBJ2-7 genes, gives the full variable domain DAGVTQSPTHLIKTRGQQVTLRCSPKSGHDTVSWYQQALGQGPQFIFQYYEEEERQRGNFPDRFSGHQFPNYSSELNVNALLLGDSALYLCASSLVDDFSYEQYFGPGTRLTVT.